One T cell receptor beta chain is described in this entry. A single count supports this clone. There is no known antigen for this receptor. Qualities for individual bases were not recorded, and no much larger clone is one base off. Its CDR3 holds 15 amino acids, cysteine through phenylalanine. The sequence is cut down to CDR3 DNA, 45 bases in frame from base 1. The trim is 4 bases for V and 7 bases for J, with a gap of 19 bases between the germline ends. In the germline V gene, CDR1 corresponds to KGHSH and CDR2 to LQKENI. This entry comes from a study of Tregs in tolerant kidney transplant recipients (dated by TCRdb to about 2019). About the study as a whole: Additional Treg samples were obtained by sorting recipient CD4+CD25+CD127- cells from a roughly 3-day mixed lymphocyte reaction with belatacept, in some cases after a subsequent approximately five-day donor restimulation. Antibodies distinguished recipient from donor cells when sorting primary belatacept mixed lymphocyte reaction cultures. The study applied TCRbeta sequencing to find donor-specific regulatory T cells before combined kidney and bone marrow transplantation and then followed those same cells after transplant. TCRbeta repertoire sequencing was used in 3 healthy controls to compare several methods for expanding Tregs specific for an allogeneic donor. What the work shows at the level of the full study, not this receptor alone: Although technical replication error seemed to be minimal, the question of biological reproducibility was not addressed directly. The study was constrained by small patient numbers, and validation of the findings is required in larger populations and under other immunosuppression protocols. Expanding Tregs with activated donor B cells appeared to identify the most biologically relevant and donor-specific TCRbeta repertoire.

Healthy control blood was obtained either as purchased buffy coats or from healthy volunteers. Healthy control blood was processed by Ficoll density gradient to PBMCs and cryopreserved; patient PBMCs were collected before and after transplant. Genomic DNA was extracted from sorted cells with the QIAGEN DNeasy Blood and Tissue Kit for TCRbeta CDR3 sequencing. High-throughput TCRbeta CDR3 sequencing, which included PCR amplification with bias correction and internal controls, was done commercially through immunoSEQ. The original methods were these. A unique productive TCRbeta sequence was defined by the CDR3 nucleotide sequence when primers matched, and otherwise by the CDR3 amino acid sequence together with the Vbeta and Jbeta genes. Sequences were defined as donor-reactive when expanded at least 5-fold in CFSE-low cells versus unstimulated cells and present at a frequency of at least 0.01% in CFSE-low cells. Repertoire divergence was quantified by Jensen-Shannon divergence calculated from the top 100 TCRbeta sequences ranked by frequency. When a sample had multiple sequencing runs, each run was corrected for sorting error separately and the runs were then pooled. Here the immuneACCESS table is served through TCRdb, limited to in-frame sequences with V and J called. Missing clones are a known gap in these copies; in checked studies unresolved V genes cover under half, and the rest lacks a known reason. The V and J calls and the clone size are those of that table, but D and trimming were determined from the DNA. Present in this sample are 35,000 to 50,000 clones, 95% to 96% of which were seen just once. The ten largest clones take up about 0.41% of the sample.

The origin of this receptor is a human donor in good health. The source material was Tregs from blood cultured with allogeneic cells. Recombination linked TRBV18 to TRBJ1-1; a tentative D match to TRBD1 spans 5 bases. The CDR3 is CASSLSRGRVNEAFF. The nucleotide sequence reads as follows: TGTGCCAGCTCACTCTCCCGGGGCCGAGTTAATGAAGCTTTCTTT. The entire variable domain, with the stretches around the CDR3 drawn from the reference TRBV18 and TRBJ1-1 proteins, is NAGVMQNPRHLVRRRGQEARLRCSPMKGHSHVYWYRQLPEEGLKFMVYLQKENIIDESGMPKERFSAEFPKEGPSILRIQQVVRGDSAAYFCASSLSRGRVNEAFFGQGTRLTVV.